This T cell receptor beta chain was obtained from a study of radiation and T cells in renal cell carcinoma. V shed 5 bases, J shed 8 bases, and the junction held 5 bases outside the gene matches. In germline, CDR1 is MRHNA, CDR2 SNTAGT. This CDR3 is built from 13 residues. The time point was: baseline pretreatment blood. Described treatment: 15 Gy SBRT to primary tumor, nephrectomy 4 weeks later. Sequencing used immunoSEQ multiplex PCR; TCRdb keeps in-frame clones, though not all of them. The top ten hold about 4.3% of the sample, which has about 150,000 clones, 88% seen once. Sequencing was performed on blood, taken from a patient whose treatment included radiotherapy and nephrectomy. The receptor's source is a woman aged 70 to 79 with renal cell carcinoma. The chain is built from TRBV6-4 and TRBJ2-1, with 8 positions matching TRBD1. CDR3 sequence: CASSYDRGYEQFF. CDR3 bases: TGTGCCAGCAGTTACGACAGGGGCTATGAGCAGTTCTTC.